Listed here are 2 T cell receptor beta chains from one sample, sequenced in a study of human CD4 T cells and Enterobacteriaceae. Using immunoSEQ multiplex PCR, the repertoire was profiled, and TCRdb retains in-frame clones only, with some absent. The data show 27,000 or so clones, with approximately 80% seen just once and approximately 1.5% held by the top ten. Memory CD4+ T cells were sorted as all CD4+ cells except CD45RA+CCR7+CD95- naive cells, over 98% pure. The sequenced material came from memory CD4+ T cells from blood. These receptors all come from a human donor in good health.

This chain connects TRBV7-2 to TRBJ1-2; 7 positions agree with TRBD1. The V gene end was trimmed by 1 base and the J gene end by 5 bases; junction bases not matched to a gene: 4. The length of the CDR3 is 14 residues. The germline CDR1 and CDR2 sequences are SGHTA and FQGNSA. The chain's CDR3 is CASSLGTGVYGYTF. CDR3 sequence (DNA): TGTGCCAGCAGCTTAGGGACAGGAGTATATGGCTACACCTTC.

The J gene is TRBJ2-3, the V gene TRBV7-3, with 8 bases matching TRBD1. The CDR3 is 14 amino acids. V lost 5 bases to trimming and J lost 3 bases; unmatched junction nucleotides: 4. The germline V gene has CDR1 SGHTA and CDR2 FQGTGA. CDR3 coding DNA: TGTGCCAGCAGCCCAGGACAGGGAACAGATACGCAGTATTTT. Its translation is CASSPGQGTDTQYF. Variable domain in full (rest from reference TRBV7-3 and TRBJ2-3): GAGVSQTPSNKVTEKGKYVELRCDPISGHTALYWYRQSLGQGPEFLIYFQGTGAADDSGLPNDRFFAVRPEGSVSTLKIQRTERGDSAVYLCASSPGQGTDTQYFGPGTRLTVL.